What follows are 10 T cell receptor beta chains derived from one specimen sequenced in a study of CD8 T cells in ankylosing spondylitis. TCRdb re-derived calls from the 5' RACE reads in MiXCR, one entry per CDR3 protein. The sample holds 350,000 to 450,000 distinct CDR3 sequences, approximately 22% seen once. The specimen was blood, either unsorted or a sorted T cell fraction (not recorded which). These receptors originate from a male donor with ankylosing spondylitis or in good health (not recorded which).

This clonotype was observed a handful of times. The chain combines TRBV12-3 or TRBV12-4 with TRBJ2-5, with 9 bases lining up with TRBD2. The CDR3 length is 15 residues. The ends lost 10 bases at V and 2 bases at J; junction bases unmatched: 11. The CDR3 loop is CATLRVAGVQETQYF. The CDR3 DNA reads TGTGCCACCTTGAGGGTAGCGGGGGTACAAGAGACCCAGTACTTC.

This clonotype appeared a few times. The chain recombines TRBV4-2 with TRBJ1-4; a weak D match, TRBD1 (5 bases). Looked up from germline, CDR1 is LGHNA and CDR2 is YNFKEQ. This CDR3 has 16 amino acids. With 1 base removed from V and 10 bases from J, the gap between germline ends came to 19 bases. The CDR3 coding sequence is TGTGCCAGCAGCCAAGCTCCAGGGACTACTGTGGGAAAACTGTTTTTT. This codes for CASSQAPGTTVGKLFF.

The chain recombines TRBV29-1 with TRBJ1-1; 10 bases map to TRBD1. Unmatched junction bases numbered 9, after V lost 7 bases and J lost 1 base. Germline-derived CDR1 and CDR2 are SQVTM and ANQGSEA. The CDR3 has 15 residues. CDR3 bases: TGCAGCGCCCAGGGACAGGGGCTAGGGAACACTGAAGCTTTCTTT. Translation: CSAQGQGLGNTEAFF.

CDR3 bases: TGTGCCAGCAACGCGGGGGGGCCGGATGCAGATACGCAGTATTTT. Residues: CASNAGGPDADTQYF. The V gene is TRBV12-3 or TRBV12-4, the J gene TRBJ2-3, with 9 bases identical to TRBD2. Germline trimming cut 7 bases from V and 4 bases from J; bases unmatched to any gene: 9. CDR3 length equals 15 residues.

The chain employs TRBV28 and TRBJ2-1; TRBD2 agrees at 10 bases. Trimming removed 6 bases from V and 0 bases from J; junction bases left unmatched: 23. Germline CDR1 reads MDHEN; CDR2 reads SYDVKM. This CDR3 has 22 amino acids. The CDR3 region has the DNA TGTGCCAGCAGCAACGACCCCCTGACTGGAGCGGGGGGGCGGAGCTCCTACAATGAGCAGTTCTTC. It specifies CASSNDPLTGAGGRSSYNEQFF.

V gene TRBV10-1 combines with J gene TRBJ2-1; TRBD2 matches 15 bases. Looked up from germline, CDR1 is WNHNN and CDR2 is SYGVQD (reference sequence). This CDR3 is 17 amino acids long. Losses at the gene ends were 7 bases for V and 10 bases for J; bases not matched to a gene: 14. CDR3 in DNA: TGCGCCAGCAACCGACGGACTAGCGGGGGGGCGCCCAGCGAGCAGTTCTTC. Its translation is CASNRRTSGGAPSEQFF.

This chain uses TRBV6-1 with TRBJ1-5, with D unresolved. V lost 6 bases and J 0 bases, leaving 12 bases between the germline ends. This CDR3 spans 15 amino acids. Germline V lookup: CDR1 MNHNS, CDR2 SASEGT. The CDR3 spells CASSPGPGSNQPQHF. CDR3 in DNA: TGTGCCAGCAGCCCCGGGCCGGGTAGCAATCAGCCCCAGCATTTT.

The rearrangement links TRBV27 to TRBJ2-5; 7 nucleotides agree with TRBD1. Germline values: CDR1 MNHEY, CDR2 SMNVEV (reference sequence). The V gene end was trimmed by 0 bases and the J gene end by 5 bases; junction bases not matched to a gene: 12. This CDR3 contains 17 residues. CDR3 DNA: TGTGCCAGCAGTTTATCGCCATACAGGGGTCTAGGTGAGACCCAGTACTTC. Its translation: CASSLSPYRGLGETQYF.

The chain carries TRBV12-3 or TRBV12-4 and TRBJ2-7; D gene uncertain. The V gene lost 0 bases and the J gene lost 4 bases, with 7 bases spanning the gap. The length of the CDR3 is 13 residues. CDR3 protein: CASSLAIGYEQYF. CDR3 bases: TGTGCCAGCAGTTTAGCTATAGGGTACGAGCAGTACTTC.

V gene TRBV5-6 combines with J gene TRBJ2-1, with 7 positions matching TRBD1. Losses at the gene ends were 4 bases for V and 7 bases for J; bases not matched to a gene: 5. This CDR3 has 13 residues. CDR1 is SGHDT, CDR2 YYEEEE, per germline. CDR3 amino acids: CASSQGQLNEQFF. Written as DNA, the CDR3 is TGTGCCAGCAGCCAGGGACAGTTGAATGAGCAGTTCTTC.